The 24 T cell receptor beta chains below all came from one sample that was sequenced in a study of identical twins. TCRdb ran MiXCR on the 5' RACE reads and lists one entry per CDR3 protein. The profile shows a few hundred thousand distinct CDR3 sequences, roughly 9.7% of them singletons. The sample was also linked to a second study, of yellow fever vaccine responses in identical twins.

Material for sequencing was CD8+ T cells sorted from blood. The receptors originated from a woman in her late teens or twenties in good health.

This clonotype occurred many times. The chain employs TRBV15 and TRBJ2-1; 8 nucleotides line up with TRBD2. The CDR3 covers 13 residues. CDR1 is LNHNV and CDR2 is YYDKDF in the germline V gene (reference sequence). V lost 6 bases to trimming and J lost 15 bases; unmatched junction nucleotides: 13. The CDR3: CATSQERGLDRFF. The CDR3 bases are TGTGCCACCAGTCAAGAGAGGGGACTAGACCGGTTCTTC.

This clonotype was seen a handful of times. The chain combines TRBV29-1 with TRBJ2-1; 12 nucleotides align to TRBD2. The CDR3 spans 15 residues. Germline loops: CDR1 SQVTM, CDR2 ANQGSEA. The ends lost 5 bases at V and 9 bases at J; junction bases unmatched: 11. The CDR3 region is CSVTSGGRPRGEQFF. The CDR3 nucleotides are TGCAGCGTTACTAGCGGGGGGCGCCCTAGGGGTGAGCAGTTCTTC.

This clonotype was seen many times. The V gene is TRBV4-1, the J gene TRBJ2-3; 10 nucleotides agree with TRBD2. CDR3 length: 18 residues. Germline V gene sequence: CDR1 MGHRA, CDR2 YSYEKL. The V gene end was trimmed by 2 bases and the J gene end by 0 bases; junction bases not matched to a gene: 8. CDR3 residues: CASSQPLSGRISTDTQYF. The DNA of the CDR3 is TGCGCCAGCAGCCAACCCCTTAGCGGGAGGATCAGCACAGATACGCAGTATTTT.

This clonotype came up many times. V and J are TRBV4-3 and TRBJ2-2; D remains ambiguous. There are 13 residues in the CDR3. The V gene's germline CDR1 is LGHNA and CDR2 YSLEER. Trimming took off 4 bases at V and 4 bases at J, with 7 bases between the two ends. Here the CDR3 reads CASSPRGTGELFF. Written as DNA, the CDR3 is TGCGCCAGCAGCCCGCGTGGCACCGGGGAGCTGTTTTTT.

The V and J genes are TRBV12-3 or TRBV12-4 and TRBJ2-6; a possible D gene is TRBD2 (7 bases). The CDR3 consists of 19 residues. V lost 7 bases, J lost 2 bases, and 24 bases lay in between. The CDR3 sequence is CASNSWGLGGDAGANVLTF. The CDR3 bases are TGTGCCAGCAACTCTTGGGGGCTGGGGGGGGATGCTGGGGCCAACGTCCTGACTTTC.

This clonotype has at least ten counts. The CDR3 DNA reads as TGTGCCAGCAGTTTAGGTTTAGCGGGGCTCAATGAGCAGTTCTTC. This gives the protein CASSLGLAGLNEQFF. The V call is TRBV12-3 or TRBV12-4, the J call TRBJ2-1; 8 bases line up with TRBD2. V dropped 1 base and J dropped 6; count of bases not matched to a gene: 5. The CDR3 runs 15 residues.

This clonotype has just a few counts. This chain connects TRBV6-2 or TRBV6-3 to TRBJ2-1, with 10 bases identical to TRBD2. With 1 base clipped from V and 6 bases from J, the junction kept 6 bases outside the gene matches. This CDR3 spans 16 amino acids. CDR1 and CDR2 (germline): MNHEY, SVGEGT. The CDR3, as DNA: TGTGCCAGCAGTTACTGGCTAGCGGGAGAGGGCAATGAGCAGTTCTTC. It specifies CASSYWLAGEGNEQFF.

This chain links TRBV27 with TRBJ1-1; D gene unclear. CDR3 length: 14 residues. Germline CDR1 is MNHEY and CDR2 is SMNVEV (reference sequence). Trimming removed 3 bases at V and 7 bases at J, with 15 bases between. The CDR3 region is CASSFSAWQLEAFF. CDR3 DNA: TGTGCCAGCAGTTTTTCTGCGTGGCAGCTTGAAGCTTTCTTT.

This clonotype occurred many times. The chain joins TRBV10-3 to TRBJ2-3, with TRBD2 identical over 7 bases. The CDR3 runs to 14 residues. V gave up 8 bases and J gave up 0 bases; unmatched junction bases: 5. CDR1 is ENHRY and CDR2 is SYGVKD in the germline V gene. CDR3: CAIGGGTSTDTQYF. The CDR3 DNA sequence: TGTGCCATCGGCGGGGGTACTAGCACAGATACGCAGTATTTT.

In its sample, this clonotype was seen many times. The chain links TRBV4-1 to TRBJ2-3; D gene ambiguous. The V end lost 3 bases, the J end lost 0 bases, and 13 bases lay between the germline ends. The CDR3 contains 16 residues. CDR1 is MGHRA and CDR2 is YSYEKL in the germline V gene. As DNA, the CDR3 is TGCGCCAGCAGCCACCATCCCGAAACTAGCACAGATACGCAGTATTTT. Translating it yields CASSHHPETSTDTQYF.

This clonotype came up a few times. V is TRBV20-1 and J is TRBJ2-1; 8 nucleotides agree with TRBD1. The J segment lost 7 bases and the V segment lost 2 bases, leaving 7 bases of the junction unmatched. The CDR3 is 14 amino acids. Germline V gene data show CDR1 as DFQATT and CDR2 as SNEGSKA (reference sequence). CDR3 in amino acids: CSARTRTGRNEQFF. DNA of the CDR3: TGCAGTGCTAGAACTCGGACAGGGCGGAATGAGCAGTTCTTC.

In its sample, this clonotype was seen many times. The V gene is TRBV7-9, the J gene TRBJ2-7, with D perhaps TRBD2 (5 bases). There are 15 residues in the CDR3. Germline V gene sequence: CDR1 SEHNR, CDR2 FQNEAQ (reference sequence). Trimming shortened V by 3 bases and J by 0 bases, and 12 bases separated the two germline ends. CDR3 loop: CASSFFRGFSYEQYF. CDR3 DNA: TGTGCCAGCAGCTTTTTCCGGGGATTCTCCTACGAGCAGTACTTC.

The sample holds a few counts of this clonotype. The V and J genes are TRBV7-9 and TRBJ2-1; D is ambiguous. The CDR3 is made up of 13 amino acids. Germline assignment: CDR1 SEHNR and CDR2 FQNEAQ (reference sequence). The V gene lost 1 base and the J gene lost 8 bases, with 9 bases spanning the gap. This CDR3 is CASSLEVLDEQFF. CDR3 DNA sequence: TGTGCCAGCAGCTTAGAGGTTTTGGATGAGCAGTTCTTC.

The rearrangement uses TRBV27 and TRBJ2-7; 7 bases map to TRBD2. Germline V gene lookup returns CDR1 MNHEY and CDR2 SMNVEV (reference sequence). The CDR3 extends over 14 amino acids. V was pared by 3 bases and J by 6 bases, with 8 bases of the junction left unmatched. The CDR3 region is CASSFFRGSGEQYF. The CDR3 region has the DNA TGTGCCAGCAGTTTTTTCCGCGGGAGTGGCGAGCAGTACTTC.

The chain recombines TRBV7-9 with TRBJ1-6; D is uncertain. The CDR3 consists of 12 residues. Germline CDR1 reads SEHNR; CDR2 reads FQNEAQ (reference sequence). The V end was cut by 0 bases, the J end by 10 bases, with 4 bases between. CDR3 sequence: CASSLAQSPLHF. CDR3 DNA sequence: TGTGCCAGCAGCTTAGCGCAGTCACCCCTCCACTTT.

This clonotype was observed a handful of times. The V and J genes are TRBV11-2 and TRBJ2-7, with TRBD1 matching over 8 bases. The trim removed 2 bases at V and 2 bases at J, leaving 14 bases unmatched. CDR3 length equals 18 residues. Germline lookup yields CDR1 SGHAT and CDR2 FQNNGV. This CDR3 is CASSLRVLGTGETYEQYF. The DNA of the CDR3 is TGTGCCAGCAGCTTACGTGTACTCGGGACAGGAGAAACCTACGAGCAGTACTTC.

At least ten counts were recorded for this clonotype. The V and J genes are TRBV5-6 and TRBJ2-1, with 11 bases that match TRBD2. J was trimmed by 10 bases and V by 0 bases; bases with no gene match: 6. The CDR3 runs 15 residues. Germline values: CDR1 SGHDT, CDR2 YYEEEE. CDR3 protein: CASSLGLAGSGEQFF. CDR3 nucleotide sequence: TGTGCCAGCAGCTTGGGACTAGCGGGGTCAGGCGAGCAGTTCTTC.

This clonotype was seen a few times. The chain employs TRBV5-5 and TRBJ2-7, with a weak D call TRBD1 (5 bases). CDR1 is SGHKS and CDR2 is YYEKEE in the germline V gene (reference sequence). The CDR3 is 12 amino acids. Trimming left V 2 bases short and J 2 bases short, with 5 bases between. The CDR3 region is CASSLQAYEQYF. The CDR3 DNA reads as TGTGCCAGCAGCTTACAGGCCTACGAGCAGTACTTC.

This clonotype has a count of ten or more. The J gene is TRBJ2-1, the V gene TRBV20-1; D is perhaps TRBD1 (6 bases). Germline V CDR1 and CDR2: DFQATT, SNEGSKA (reference sequence). Deletions cut 5 bases from V and 9 bases from J, with 11 bases between. The CDR3 covers 11 residues. CDR3 protein: CSASTGSEQFF. For the CDR3, the DNA is TGCAGTGCTTCTACAGGGAGTGAGCAGTTCTTC.

This clonotype was seen a few times. V gene TRBV7-2 combines with J gene TRBJ2-7; D gene uncertain. V gave up 2 bases and J gave up 3 bases, with 8 bases separating them. CDR1 is SGHTA, CDR2 FQGNSA, per germline. CDR3 size: 13 residues. The CDR3 loop is CASSLTSYYEQYF. CDR3 nucleotide sequence: TGTGCCAGCAGCTTAACCTCTTACTACGAGCAGTACTTC.

The table lists this clonotype with a few counts. The rearrangement links TRBV4-2 to TRBJ1-4; tentatively, D is TRBD1 (5 bases). V was pared by 3 bases and J by 0 bases, with 11 bases between. The germline V gene encodes CDR1 LGHNA and CDR2 YNFKEQ. The CDR3 consists of 16 residues. The CDR3 DNA is TGTGCCAGCAGCCACCCCGACAGTGCAACTAATGAAAAACTGTTTTTT. Its translation is CASSHPDSATNEKLFF.

This clonotype was seen more than once but under ten times. The chain is built from TRBV7-9 and TRBJ2-2; D possibly uses TRBD1 or TRBD2 (6 bases each). Germline V CDR1 and CDR2: SEHNR, FQNEAQ (reference sequence). The CDR3 sequence is 16 residues long. Trimming removed 2 bases from V and 6 bases from J, with 16 bases in between. The CDR3 protein is CASSLSVGGTAGELFF. For the CDR3, the DNA is TGTGCCAGCAGCTTAAGCGTAGGGGGGACCGCCGGGGAGCTGTTTTTT.

There are a few counts of this clonotype. This sequence joins TRBV27 and TRBJ1-2; 8 bases match TRBD1. J lost 8 bases, V lost 2 bases, and 10 bases had no gene match. CDR1 and CDR2 from the germline V gene are MNHEY and SMNVEV (reference sequence). There are 15 residues in the CDR3. The CDR3 loop reads CASSLGAGGPSGYTF. The CDR3 DNA follows: TGTGCCAGCAGTTTAGGGGCAGGGGGCCCCTCCGGCTACACCTTC.

The chain couples TRBV10-3 to TRBJ2-5; D may be TRBD1 (6 bases). The germline V gene has CDR1 ENHRY and CDR2 SYGVKD. The CDR3 spans 13 residues. Trimming stripped 6 bases from V and 5 bases from J, with 13 bases between. The CDR3 region has the DNA TGTGCCATCAGAAGCACAGGGAACGAGACCCAGTACTTC. Protein sequence: CAIRSTGNETQYF.